This T cell receptor (beta chain) was captured in a study of cytomegalovirus exposure and HLA in healthy donors. The PCR ran on 60 Vbeta and 13 Jbeta primers. The repertoire was sequenced with immunoSEQ multiplex PCR; TCRdb's copy has only in-frame clones and lacks some. The table has 99,000 or so clones, roughly three quarters seen once. The V gene end was trimmed by 10 bases and the J gene end by 6 bases; junction bases not matched to a gene: 9. Germline V gives CDR1 LNHDA, CDR2 SQIVND (reference sequence). The CDR3 consists of 14 residues. The J gene is TRBJ1-3, the V gene TRBV19; 10 bases line up with TRBD1. Specimen: PBMCs. The receptor was derived from a man aged 30-40 years in good health and CMV-seronegative. CDR3 amino acids: CATADRGGENTIYF. In DNA, the CDR3 is TGTGCCACCGCGGACAGGGGGGGAGAAAACACCATATATTTT. The variable domain in full, with the rest retrieved from reference TRBV19 and TRBJ1-3, is DGGITQSPKYLFRKEGQNVTLSCEQNLNHDAMYWYRQDPGQGLRLIYYSQIVNDFQKGDIAEGYSVSREKKESFPLTVTSAQKNPTAFYLCATADRGGENTIYFGEGSWLTVV.